This T cell receptor beta chain was identified in a study of blood T cell repertoires in COVID-19 (dated by TCRdb to the early 2020s). Broadly, across the study: The collaborator samples originated in the United States, Italy and Spain and spanned the acute and convalescent phases of COVID-19. A freely available public database, intended as a resource for researchers studying the immune response to SARS-CoV-2, is where the repertoires were released. Deeply sampled blood TCRbeta repertoires from subjects exposed to, actively infected with, or recovered from COVID-19 were included in the dataset. Where available, HLA class I and class II types were obtained from metadata supplied by the sample provider rather than from assay-based typing. A de-identified subject ID, COVID-19 status, age in years and sex were almost always included in the sample metadata. The samples were drawn from two sources: the first 160 participants of the ongoing ImmuneRACE study, and 1,000 to 1,500 subjects contributed by 6 global collaborators. The prospective study material was composed of cDNA or gDNA derived from T cells, B-cell-depleted T cells, or PBMCs. Here is what the overall study found, with its caveats: Clinical and demographic metadata were provided uncurated, with the amount varying by source and participant.

TCRbeta CDR3 regions were amplified from genomic DNA by means of the immunoSEQ Assay, a bias-controlled multiplex PCR. Per the original workflow: The number of nucleated cells in each sample was estimated by amplification of reference gene primers within the assay. To quantify the absolute abundance of each unique TCRbeta CDR3 rearrangement, sequence reads were collapsed and filtered. Productive Simpson clonality was computed per sample as the square root of Simpson's diversity index over productive rearrangements. The table was pulled from immuneACCESS by TCRdb, which kept in-frame rearrangements only. Such tables lose some clones; where checked, under half of the loss comes from unresolved V genes, and the rest has no known cause. Clone size and V and J calls were adopted from that table, with D and trimming inferred from the DNA. The sample profile shows about 160,000 clones; roughly 74% of them were found once. The ten biggest clones cover 11% to 15% of the sample.

In regard to this clone: The antigen this receptor binds is unknown. No qualities accompany the bases; no much larger clone lies one base away.

Whole blood was collected in K2EDTA tubes by collaborating institutions according to the institutions' own protocols. For TCRbeta analysis, collaborators shipped samples in one of three forms: frozen whole blood, isolated PBMCs, or DNA extracted from either of those sample types. A distance of 9 bases separates the germline ends of V and J, which lose 3 bases and 1 base respectively. The germline V gene (reference sequence) provides CDR1 LNHDA and CDR2 SQIVND. The CDR3 holds 14 amino acids from the cysteine to the phenylalanine. The kept DNA is CDR3 alone, 42 bases in frame from the first base. The sequence came from a woman over 75 with acute or convalescent COVID-19. The specimen was peripheral blood. The V and J segments used are TRBV19 and TRBJ1-1, with TRBD1 perhaps the D gene, on 5 matching bases. The bases are TGTGCCAGTAGTATCGGACATACGAACACTGAAGCTTTCTTT. Translated, this gives CASSIGHTNTEAFF.